This passage covers 2 T cell receptor beta chains from one sample sequenced in a study of neurological immune-mediated disorders. TCRdb itself ran the 5' RACE reads through MiXCR, one entry per CDR3 protein. The data hold about 120,000 distinct CDR3 sequences, with more than 2.5% observed a single time. Sequencing was done on a sample of PBMCs. The receptors derive from a woman in her 30s with multiple sclerosis.

The sample holds many counts of this clonotype. This chain links TRBV7-2 with TRBJ2-7; possibly TRBD2 for D (5 bases). Germline-derived CDR1 and CDR2 are SGHTA and FQGNSA. Trimming took 1 base from V and 0 from J, leaving 10 bases between them. This CDR3 has 15 amino acids. The CDR3 DNA reads TGTGCCAGCAGCTTAGGAGGCGGGCTCTCCTACGAGCAGTACTTC. It yields the protein CASSLGGGLSYEQYF.

As for this clonotype: Here the CDR3 omits its conserved ending phenylalanine or tryptophan, so a read error is the likely source. The chain employs TRBV27 and TRBJ2-2, with unresolved D. The CDR3 runs to 11 residues. Germline V gives CDR1 MNHEY, CDR2 SMNVEV (reference sequence). V was cut by 4 bases and J by 7 bases, with 4 bases left in between. The CDR3 protein is CASSSGGELFY. The CDR3 bases are TGTGCCAGCAGTTCGGGCGGGGAGCTGTTTTAT.